This T cell receptor (beta chain) comes out of a study of blood T cell repertoires in COVID-19. Measured with immunoSEQ multiplex PCR; TCRdb has only the in-frame clones, and not every one. Among approximately 75,000 clones listed, approximately 87% were seen once. This clone has only one observation. This TCR was sampled from a woman of 80 years or more with acute or convalescent COVID-19. What was sequenced was peripheral blood.

The CDR3: CASSLDPTDLSGNTIYF. The CDR3 DNA follows: TGTGCCAGCAGCTTGGACCCGACAGACTTGTCTGGAAACACCATATATTTT. The J gene is TRBJ1-3, the V gene TRBV5-4; D is perhaps TRBD1 (5 bases). Germline CDR1 reads SGHNT; CDR2 reads YYREEE (reference sequence). The CDR3 length is 17 residues. Trimming took 0 bases from V and 1 from J, leaving 14 bases between them.